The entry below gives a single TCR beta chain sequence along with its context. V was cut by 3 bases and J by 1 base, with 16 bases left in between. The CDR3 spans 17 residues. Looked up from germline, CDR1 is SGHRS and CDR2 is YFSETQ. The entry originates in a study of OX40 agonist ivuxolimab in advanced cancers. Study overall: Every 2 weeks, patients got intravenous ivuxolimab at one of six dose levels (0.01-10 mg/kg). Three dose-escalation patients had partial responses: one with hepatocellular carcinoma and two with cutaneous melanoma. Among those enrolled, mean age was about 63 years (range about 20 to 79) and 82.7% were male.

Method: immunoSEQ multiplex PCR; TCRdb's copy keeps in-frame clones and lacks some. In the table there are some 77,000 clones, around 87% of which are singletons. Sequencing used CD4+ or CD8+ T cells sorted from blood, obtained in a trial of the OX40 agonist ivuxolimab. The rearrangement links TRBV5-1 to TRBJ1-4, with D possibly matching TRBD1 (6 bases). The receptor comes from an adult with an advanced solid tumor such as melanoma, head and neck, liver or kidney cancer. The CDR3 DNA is TGCGCCAGCAGCTCTACAGGGCCGACGGAAACTAATGAAAAACTGTTTTTT. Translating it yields CASSSTGPTETNEKLFF.